This T cell receptor beta chain stems from a study of regulatory T cells in long-lasting Graves disease. CDR3 regions were amplified by Arm-PCR using iRepertoire HTBI primers to build TCR beta libraries. TCRdb recomputed calls from the multiplex PCR reads with MiXCR, one row per CDR3 protein. The sample records about 530,000 distinct CDR3 sequences, about 15% being singletons. Germline trimming cut 8 bases from V and 2 bases from J; bases unmatched to any gene: 9. This CDR3 has 15 residues. This clonotype showed up many times. The antigen is undetermined. Overall study results and limits: Persistent disease was associated with favored TRBV28 usage and with favored use of TRBJ1-2 and TRBJ2-5.

The sample's time point: newly diagnosed GD, antithyroid drugs for less than 3 months. Making the TCR library involved RNA that had been extracted from PBMCs. The data also belong to a second study, concerning T cells in Graves' hyperthyroidism and ophthalmopathy.

The chain combines TRBV12-3 or TRBV12-4 with TRBJ2-1; TRBD2 matches at 7 bases. The specimen was peripheral blood mononuclear cells (PBMCs), collected at new diagnosis, from a patient treated with antithyroid drugs. The receptor's source is a woman aged 40 to 65 with Graves disease. This CDR3 is CASDPGGSTYNEQFF. The CDR3 coding sequence is TGTGCCAGCGACCCCGGGGGGAGTACCTACAATGAGCAGTTCTTC.